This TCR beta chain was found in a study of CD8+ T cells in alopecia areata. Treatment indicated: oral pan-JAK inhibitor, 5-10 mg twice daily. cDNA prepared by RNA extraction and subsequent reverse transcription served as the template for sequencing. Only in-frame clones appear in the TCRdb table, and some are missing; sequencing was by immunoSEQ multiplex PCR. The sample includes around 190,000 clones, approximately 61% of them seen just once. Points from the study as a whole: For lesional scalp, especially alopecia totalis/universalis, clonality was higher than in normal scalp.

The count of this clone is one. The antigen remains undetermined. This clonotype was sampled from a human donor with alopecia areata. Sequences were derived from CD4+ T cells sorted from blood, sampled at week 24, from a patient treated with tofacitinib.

CDR3 DNA sequence: TGTGCCAGTCTGAGAAGCGGCACCCACAATGAGCAGTTCTTC. Its translation is CASLRSGTHNEQFF. The V call is TRBV25-1, the J call TRBJ2-1; D perhaps matches TRBD2 (5 bases). This CDR3 spans 14 amino acids. Germline CDR1 reads MGHDK; CDR2 reads SYGVNS. V was clipped by 9 bases and J by 5 bases, with 17 bases between them.